One T cell receptor beta chain is described in this entry. Its antigen target is currently unknown. No base qualities exist here, and no much larger clone lies one base off it. The meaning of the sample's time point label: cycle 4 day 1 (C4D1), after 5 to 7 weeks of nivolumab. Every trial patient had relapsed following autologous stem cell transplantation, and prior brentuximab vedotin exposure was what differed among cohorts A, B and C. The trial cohort was composed of about 60 patients with relapsed/refractory classical Hodgkin lymphoma, for whom complete response, partial response or progressive disease was recorded as best overall response. Trial patients were treated with single-agent nivolumab in the multi-cohort phase II CheckMate 205 trial. An independent review committee assessed best overall response by applying the 2007 International Working Group response criteria. PBMCs from the trial were collected at three points: immediately before nivolumab initiation (C1D1), and during therapy at cycle 2 day 1 and cycle 4 day 1. Peripheral blood was collected in 8 mL Vacutainer Cell Preparation Tubes, from which PBMCs were isolated by centrifugation and then cryopreserved.

The sample belongs to a study of PD-1 blockade in classical Hodgkin lymphoma (TCRdb year 2020). About the study as a whole: Nivolumab dosing was 3 mg/kg intravenously every 2 weeks, continuing until either disease progression or unacceptable toxicity. A peripheral blood immune signature of response to PD-1 blockade in classical Hodgkin lymphoma was defined using TCR beta sequencing and CyTOF.

The CDR3 starts with the cysteine, ends with the phenylalanine, and has 13 residues. The retained sequence is limited to the CDR3, 39 bases, with the frame set at the first base. Relative to germline, V is 2 bases shorter and J is 8 bases shorter, with 9 bases between their ends. Per the germline V gene, MNHEY is the CDR1 and SVGAGI is the CDR2. Genomic DNA was isolated using the Qiagen DNeasy kit from unsorted PBMCs as well as from negatively selected CD4+ and CD8+ fractions. Using primers that anneal to V and J segments, immunoSEQ multiplex PCR amplified the TCR beta CDR3 regions. A synthetic immune receptor repertoire was used to minimize amplification bias, and any remaining bias was removed computationally after sequencing. From the authors' description of their analysis: Repertoire diversity was quantified as the Shannon entropy index using custom Python scripts. Unsorted, CD4+ and CD8+ repertoires were analyzed separately, except for combined analyses in which CD4+ and CD8+ sequences were merged in silico. A clone was considered expanded if an increase in frequency of at least 2-fold after treatment relative to C1D1 was found, and a pseudocount of 0.5 was applied to clones undetected at baseline. Singleton clones were defined as clones with 0 or 1 copy at C1D1, and non-singleton clones were defined as clones with 2 or more copies. Clones expanded in unsorted samples were annotated as CD4+, CD8+ or unknown by matching protein sequences in sorted samples from the same patient. Wilcoxon tests on paired samples were used to test changes in diversity from C1D1 to C4D1. What TCRdb holds here is the immuneACCESS table cut down to in-frame rearrangements. Part of the clones is not present; checked against another copy, under half of the missing clones reflect an unresolved V gene, and the others are unexplained. The D gene and trimming were derived from the DNA, and the V and J assignments and clone size from that table. The sample profile shows some 25,000 clones; 65% to 80% of them were found once. Less than 35% of the sample rests with the top ten.

What the research found in general, with its limitations: Only a single clinical trial cohort was studied, and what caused the repertoire differences, possibly disease activity or prior therapy, remained undefined. Baseline TCR diversity was reported as lower in newly diagnosed patients than in healthy donors, and lower still in relapsed/refractory patients. Among trial patients, those achieving complete response had baseline diversity similar to that of newly diagnosed patients, while diversity was significantly lower in partial responders and progressors. By C4D1, a significant rise was seen in CD4+ TCR diversity but not in CD8+ TCR diversity (p=0.0027 vs p=0.16), and the rise was most apparent among complete responders (p=0.02). Diversity was lower in patients who began nivolumab less than 1 year after ASCT, so these patients were left out of later analyses to avoid confounding by immune reconstitution.

The sequence derives from a human donor with classical Hodgkin lymphoma. This specimen consisted of peripheral blood mononuclear cells (PBMCs), obtained before the fourth cycle of nivolumab. The chain couples TRBV6-5 to TRBJ1-4; no confident D gene assignment can be made. The nucleotides are TGTGCCAGCAGTTACGGGATCGCAGAAAAACTGTTTTTT. Its protein reads: CASSYGIAEKLFF.